This record looks at one T cell receptor beta chain sequence and its context. This sample is part of a study of blood T cell repertoires in COVID-19. Overall study context: Collection of acute and convalescent COVID-19 samples took place in the United States, Italy and Spain.

The germline V gene encodes CDR1 KGHDR and CDR2 SFDVKD. This CDR3 comprises 16 residues. V trimming: 4 bases; J trimming: 4 bases; junction bases outside the gene matches: 5. Per the study methods: How many nucleated cells were present was estimated from reference gene primer amplification. Method: immunoSEQ multiplex PCR; TCRdb's copy keeps in-frame clones and lacks some. V and J calls and clone size are given by that table; D and trimming were obtained from the DNA. This table holds just over 65,000 clones, roughly 90% found once. This clonotype originated in a man under 40 with acute or convalescent COVID-19. The chain carries TRBV24-1 and TRBJ2-1, with TRBD1 identical over 11 bases. Sequenced: peripheral blood. This CDR3 is CATSEAGQGAYNEQFF. As DNA, the CDR3 is TGTGCCACCAGTGAAGCCGGACAGGGGGCTTACAATGAGCAGTTCTTC.